The rows below give T cell receptor beta chains drawn from one sample of a study of CD8 T cells in Susac syndrome. MiXCR was run by TCRdb on the immunoSEQ multiplex PCR reads, yielding one entry per CDR3 protein. The table has approximately 190,000 distinct CDR3 sequences, around 93% seen once. Source material: CD8+ T cells from PBMCs. These receptors all stem from a human donor with Susac syndrome. CDR3s include the opening cysteine and the closing phenylalanine or tryptophan. The D gene is left open where the match is weak. A row's size may be missing; if present it is once, few, many or a size class.

j_call d_call v_call clone_size cdr3_aa cdr3_nt
TRBJ2-1 TRBD2 TRBV12-3/TRBV12-4 . CASRGTIQTNEQFF TGTGCCAGCAGGGGGACTATTCAAACCAATGAGCAGTTCTTC
TRBJ2-3 . TRBV13 . CASSLGGTLTDTQYF TGTGCCAGCAGCTTAGGAGGGACCCTCACAGATACGCAGTATTTT
TRBJ2-7 . TRBV20-1 . CSARLRTGGEQYF TGCAGTGCTAGACTCCGCACGGGCGGTGAACAGTACTTC
TRBJ1-5 . TRBV6-5 . CASSLGESNQPQHF TGTGCCAGCAGTCTAGGTGAGAGCAATCAGCCCCAGCATTTT
TRBJ2-7 . TRBV7-9 . CASSLDINSYEQYF TGTGCCAGCAGCTTGGACATCAACTCCTACGAGCAGTACTTC
TRBJ1-1 TRBD1 TRBV20-1 . CSARVSAGQGVWNTEAFF TGCAGTGCTAGAGTTTCGGCAGGACAGGGGGTTTGGAACACTGAAGCTTTCTTT
TRBJ2-2 . TRBV7-9 . CASSLEGHTNTGELFF TGTGCCAGCAGCTTAGAAGGACACACGAACACCGGGGAGCTGTTTTTT
TRBJ1-3 . TRBV13 . CASSLGHLRGSGNTIYF TGTGCCAGCAGCTTAGGGCATCTTCGGGGCTCTGGAAACACCATATATTTT
TRBJ2-1 TRBD2 TRBV7-9 . CASSSWTSGGLSSYNEQFF TGTGCCAGCAGCTCTTGGACTAGCGGGGGCCTTAGCTCCTACAATGAGCAGTTCTTC
TRBJ1-6 . TRBV5-6 . CASSVPSSYNSPLHF TGTGCCAGCAGCGTCCCGAGCTCCTATAATTCACCCCTCCACTTT
TRBJ1-2 . TRBV5-1 . CASSQNHRSYNYGYTF TGCGCCAGCAGCCAAAATCACAGGTCCTATAACTATGGCTACACCTTC
TRBJ2-1 . TRBV19 . CASNHGSGGEQFF TGTGCCAGTAACCACGGGTCTGGCGGTGAGCAGTTCTTC
TRBJ2-2 TRBD2 TRBV30 . CAWALPWGGASGGELFF TGTGCCTGGGCCCTCCCTTGGGGGGGAGCTTCGGGCGGGGAGCTGTTTTTT
TRBJ1-4 . TRBV29-1 . CSVLTFGGEKLFF TGCAGCGTGCTCACTTTTGGCGGTGAAAAACTGTTTTTT
TRBJ2-5 . TRBV9 . CASSAADGQETQYF TGTGCCAGCAGCGCAGCGGACGGCCAAGAGACCCAGTACTTC
TRBJ2-7 TRBD1 TRBV6-5 few CASSYRDRGSYEQYF TGTGCCAGCAGTTACAGGGACAGGGGCTCCTACGAGCAGTACTTC
TRBJ1-2 . TRBV4-1 . CASSQGQDGINYGYTF TGCGCCAGCAGCCAAGGACAGGACGGTATTAACTATGGCTACACCTTC
TRBJ2-2 TRBD2 TRBV4-1 . CASSQAGTSPTGELFF TGCGCCAGCAGCCAAGCCGGGACTAGCCCAACCGGGGAGCTGTTTTTT
TRBJ2-7 TRBD1 TRBV5-1 . CASSSGFGQVTYEQYF TGCGCCAGCAGCTCCGGATTTGGACAGGTGACTTACGAGCAGTACTTC
TRBJ2-4 . TRBV7-9 . CASSSHQGRAKNIQYF TGTGCCAGCAGCTCCCATCAGGGGAGAGCCAAAAACATTCAGTACTTC
TRBJ1-2 . TRBV7-2 . CASSLPYGSYGYTF TGTGCCAGCAGCTTACCTTACGGAAGCTATGGCTACACCTTC
TRBJ1-2 . TRBV27 . CASSLTANYGYTF TGTGCCAGCAGTTTAACAGCGAACTATGGCTACACCTTC
TRBJ2-1 TRBD2 TRBV15 . CATSPGLAGAPGEQFF TGTGCCACCAGCCCCGGACTAGCGGGGGCACCGGGTGAGCAGTTCTTC
TRBJ1-2 . TRBV7-9 . CAESNRDDRGGNYGYTF TGTGCAGAAAGTAACCGGGACGACAGAGGGGGTAACTATGGCTACACCTTC
TRBJ2-7 TRBD1 TRBV7-9 . CASSLDPGTDSYEQYF TGTGCCAGCAGCTTAGACCCCGGGACAGATTCCTACGAGCAGTACTTC
TRBJ1-1 TRBD1 TRBV19 . CASSTGGWTEAFF TGTGCCAGTAGTACAGGGGGCTGGACTGAAGCTTTCTTT
TRBJ2-5 . TRBV27 . CASSFLGTQYF TGTGCCAGCAGTTTTCTGGGGACCCAGTACTTC
TRBJ2-7 TRBD1 TRBV5-4 . CASSPRGPNSPAYEQYF TGTGCCAGCAGCCCGAGGGGGCCGAACTCCCCGGCCTACGAGCAGTACTTC
TRBJ2-1 . TRBV11-2 . CASSHPGSGNEQFF TGTGCCAGCAGCCACCCCGGGTCGGGCAATGAGCAGTTCTTC
TRBJ2-1 TRBD2 TRBV4-1 . CASSQARNLAGENEQFF TGCGCCAGCAGCCAAGCCCGTAATCTAGCGGGAGAGAATGAGCAGTTCTTC
TRBJ1-1 . TRBV29-1 . CSVARNTEAFF TGCAGCGTTGCAAGAAACACTGAAGCTTTCTTT
TRBJ2-5 TRBD2 TRBV11-2 . CASSARPIAGGQETQYF TGTGCCAGCAGCGCCAGACCTATAGCGGGAGGACAAGAGACCCAGTACTTC
TRBJ2-1 TRBD1 TRBV3-1 . CASSQAWTGGYNEQFF TGTGCCAGCAGCCAAGCGTGGACAGGGGGCTACAATGAGCAGTTCTTC
TRBJ2-7 TRBD2 TRBV15 . CATSRASGGAYEQYF TGTGCCACCAGCAGGGCTAGCGGGGGGGCCTACGAGCAGTACTTC
TRBJ2-7 TRBD2 TRBV5-4 . CASSLEGGRNSEQYF TGTGCCAGCAGCTTGGAGGGCGGGAGAAACTCCGAGCAGTACTTC
TRBJ2-6 . TRBV6-5 . CASNPSGANVLTF TGTGCCAGCAACCCCTCTGGGGCCAACGTCCTGACTTTC
TRBJ2-5 TRBD1 TRBV5-4 . CASSWDRGQTQYF TGTGCCAGCAGCTGGGACAGGGGGCAGACCCAGTACTTC
TRBJ2-1 . TRBV20-1 . CSARRLALRHEQFF TGCAGTGCTAGAAGGTTGGCTTTAAGGCATGAGCAGTTCTTC
TRBJ2-7 . TRBV5-1 once CASSLMGEQYF TGCGCCAGCAGCTTGATGGGCGAGCAGTACTTC
TRBJ1-4 TRBD1 TRBV27 . CASSLSTGFNEKLFF TGTGCCAGCAGTTTATCGACAGGGTTTAATGAAAAACTGTTTTTT
TRBJ2-6 . TRBV15 . CATRRVVLAVSGANVLTF TGTGCCACCAGAAGGGTGGTACTAGCCGTCTCTGGGGCCAACGTCCTGACTTTC
TRBJ1-2 . TRBV30 . CAWSVTLGSYGYTF TGTGCCTGGAGTGTAACCCTAGGGAGCTATGGCTACACCTTC
TRBJ1-4 . TRBV7-9 . CASSGTELFF TGTGCCAGCTCCGGGACGGAACTGTTTTTT
TRBJ2-7 . TRBV12-3/TRBV12-4 . CASSRGGLGYEQYF TGTGCCAGCAGTCGCGGGGGCCTCGGCTACGAGCAGTACTTC
TRBJ2-3 . TRBV5-6 . CASSFGQVQDTQYF TGTGCCAGCAGCTTCGGGCAGGTACAAGATACGCAGTATTTT
TRBJ1-2 TRBD1 TRBV2 few CASSADRDGYTF TGTGCCAGCAGTGCCGACAGGGATGGCTACACCTTC
TRBJ2-2 TRBD1 TRBV24-1 . CATTRTGSDTGELFF TGTGCCACCACCAGGACAGGGTCCGACACCGGGGAGCTGTTTTTT
TRBJ2-5 . TRBV27 . CASSPLGGETQYF TGTGCCAGCAGTCCCCTGGGCGGGGAGACCCAGTACTTC
TRBJ2-3 TRBD2 TRBV6-5 . CASSLSGATDTQYF TGTGCCAGCAGCCTGAGCGGGGCCACAGATACGCAGTATTTT
TRBJ2-7 TRBD2 TRBV18 . CASSPPGLAGVANHEQYF TGTGCCAGCTCACCACCGGGACTAGCGGGAGTAGCCAACCACGAGCAGTACTTC
TRBJ2-2 . TRBV9 . CASSGHTGELFF TGTGCCAGCAGCGGGCACACCGGGGAGCTGTTTTTT
TRBJ2-3 TRBD2 TRBV4-2 . CASSQLTSGGADTQYF TGTGCCAGCAGCCAATTGACTAGCGGGGGAGCAGATACGCAGTATTTT
TRBJ2-5 TRBD2 TRBV7-9 . CASRTTSGQETQYF TGTGCCAGCAGGACTACTAGCGGCCAAGAGACCCAGTACTTC
TRBJ2-7 TRBD2 TRBV4-2 . CASSQGLAGGSPSYEQYF TGTGCCAGCAGCCAAGGACTAGCGGGAGGATCACCCTCCTACGAGCAGTACTTC